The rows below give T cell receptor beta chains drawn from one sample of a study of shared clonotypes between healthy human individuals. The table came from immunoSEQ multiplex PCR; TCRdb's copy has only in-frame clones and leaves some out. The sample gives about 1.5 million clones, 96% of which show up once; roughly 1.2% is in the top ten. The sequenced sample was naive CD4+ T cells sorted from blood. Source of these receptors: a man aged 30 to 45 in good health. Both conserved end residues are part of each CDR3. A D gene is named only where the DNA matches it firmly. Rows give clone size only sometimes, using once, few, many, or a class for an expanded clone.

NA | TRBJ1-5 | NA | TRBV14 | TGTGCCAGCAGCCAAGATTCGGGGAATCAGCCCCAGCATTTT | CASSQDSGNQPQHF
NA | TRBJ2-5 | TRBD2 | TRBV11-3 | TGTGCCAGCAGCTTACCGGGACTAGCGGGAGGGCCGGAGACCCAGTACTTC | CASSLPGLAGGPETQYF
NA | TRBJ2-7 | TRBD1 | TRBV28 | TGTGCCAGCAGTTTAGGGACAGGGGGCGGGCAGTACTTC | CASSLGTGGGQYF
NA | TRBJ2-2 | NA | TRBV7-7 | TGTGCTAGCAGCTTCCGACTGGGCGGGGAGCTGTTTTTT | CASSFRLGGELFF
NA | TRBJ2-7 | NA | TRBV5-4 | TGTGCCAGCAGCCTAGGACAGCCCAAGGGCTCCTACGAGCAGTACTTC | CASSLGQPKGSYEQYF
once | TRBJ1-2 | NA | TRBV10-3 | TGTGCCATCAGAAACGACAGAGATGGTGGCTACACCTTC | CAIRNDRDGGYTF
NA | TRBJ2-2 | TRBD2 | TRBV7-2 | TGTGCCAGCAGCTTAAAACTAGCGGGTACCGGGGAGCTGTTTTTT | CASSLKLAGTGELFF
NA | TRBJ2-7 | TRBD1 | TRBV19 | TGTGCCAGTAGTATTCCGGGACAGGGGGCCTACGAGCAGTACTTC | CASSIPGQGAYEQYF
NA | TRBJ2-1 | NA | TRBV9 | TGTGCCAGCAGCGACGCGGCCTGGAATGAGCAGTTCTTC | CASSDAAWNEQFF
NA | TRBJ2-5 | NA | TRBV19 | TGTGCCAGTAGTGTTACGGGACTGGACCAAGAGACCCAGTACTTC | CASSVTGLDQETQYF
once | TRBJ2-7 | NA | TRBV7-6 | TGTGCCAGCAGCTCCCACAGGGATGGCGAGCAGTACTTC | CASSSHRDGEQYF
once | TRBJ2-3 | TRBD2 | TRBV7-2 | TGTGCCAGCAGCCCCGGGGGGACCACAGATACGCAGTATTTT | CASSPGGTTDTQYF
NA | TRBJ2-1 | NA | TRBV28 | TGTGCCAGCAGTTTATACTTCGGGACGGCGGGTACCAGCTCCTACAATGAGCAGTTCTTC | CASSLYFGTAGTSSYNEQFF
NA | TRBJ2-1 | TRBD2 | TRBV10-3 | TGTGCCATCAGGGCGCGGGAGGGCCCCTACAATGAGCAGTTCTTC | CAIRAREGPYNEQFF
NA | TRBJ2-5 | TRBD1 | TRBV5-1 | TGCGCCAGCAGCTTGGAGTTAGGACAGGCCTTCCAAGAGACCCAGTACTTC | CASSLELGQAFQETQYF
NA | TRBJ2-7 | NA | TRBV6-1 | TGTGCCAGCAGCAGCGGGCCTTGGTACGAGCAGTACTTC | CASSSGPWYEQYF
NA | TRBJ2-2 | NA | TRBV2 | TGTGCCAGCAGTGCCCGAAGGGAGGGGGAGCTGTTTTTT | CASSARREGELFF
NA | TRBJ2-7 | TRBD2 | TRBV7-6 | TGTGCCAGCAGCTCAATCGGGACTAGCGGGAGAAACTACGAGCAGTACTTC | CASSSIGTSGRNYEQYF
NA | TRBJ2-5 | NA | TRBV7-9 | TGTGCCAGCAGCCCCCGGGGATCAAGTACTCAAGAGACCCAGTACTTC | CASSPRGSSTQETQYF
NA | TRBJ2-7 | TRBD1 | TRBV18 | TGTGCCAGCTCACCACGGACAGGGGATTTGGGGATTTACGAGCAGTACTTC | CASSPRTGDLGIYEQYF
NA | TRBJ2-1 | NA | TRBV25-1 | TGTGCCAGCAGTGAATTTGAGGGTAGCGAACAGTTCTTC | CASSEFEGSEQFF
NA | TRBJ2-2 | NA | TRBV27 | TGTGCCAGCAGTTTGAGCCTATACACCGGGGAGCTGTTTTTT | CASSLSLYTGELFF
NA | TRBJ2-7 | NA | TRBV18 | TGTGCCAGCTCCCGGACAGACTCCTACGAGCAGTACTTC | CASSRTDSYEQYF
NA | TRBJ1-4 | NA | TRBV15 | TGTGCCACCTTCGGGGGAGCAACTAATGAAAAACTGTTTTTT | CATFGGATNEKLFF
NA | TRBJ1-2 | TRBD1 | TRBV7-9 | TGTGCCAGCAGCTTAGGGGACAGGGCCAACTTTGTCTATGGCTACACCTTC | CASSLGDRANFVYGYTF
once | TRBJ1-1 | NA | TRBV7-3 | TGTGCCAGCAGCCCTAGTGGAGTCGGTGAAGCTTTCTTT | CASSPSGVGEAFF
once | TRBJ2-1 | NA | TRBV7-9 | TGTGCCAGCAGCTTAGCCCGACTAGTCACCACCTACAATGAGCAGTTCTTC | CASSLARLVTTYNEQFF
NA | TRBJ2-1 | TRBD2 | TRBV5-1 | TGCGCCAGCAGCTCACCCAGGACTAGCGGGAGCGGGGGCAATGAGCAGTTCTTC | CASSSPRTSGSGGNEQFF
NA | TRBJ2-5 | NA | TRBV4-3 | TGCGCCAGCAGCCAAGAGCGGAACCGCCCGGAGACCCAGTACTTC | CASSQERNRPETQYF
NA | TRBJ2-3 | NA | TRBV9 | TGTGCCAGCAGCGTAGAGGGGCCCAGATTCCCAGCGGGCACTAGCACAGATACGCAGTATTTT | CASSVEGPRFPAGTSTDTQYF
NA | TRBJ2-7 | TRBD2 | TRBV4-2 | TGTGCCAGCAGCGGCTCTGTTCGGGAGGGCTACGAGCAGTACTTC | CASSGSVREGYEQYF
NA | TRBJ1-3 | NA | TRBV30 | TGTGCCTGGAGTGTATCGGCGCCTGGAAACACCATATATTTT | CAWSVSAPGNTIYF
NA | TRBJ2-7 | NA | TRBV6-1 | TGTGCCAGCAGGGGCAGGATTCAATCCTACGAGCAGTACTTC | CASRGRIQSYEQYF
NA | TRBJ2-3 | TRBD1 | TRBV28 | TGTGCCAGCAGACCACAGGGGGGTCCAGATACGCAGTATTTT | CASRPQGGPDTQYF
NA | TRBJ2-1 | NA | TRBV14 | TGTGCCAGCAGCCAAGATCGAATTCGGATTTTCGATGAGCAGTTCTTC | CASSQDRIRIFDEQFF